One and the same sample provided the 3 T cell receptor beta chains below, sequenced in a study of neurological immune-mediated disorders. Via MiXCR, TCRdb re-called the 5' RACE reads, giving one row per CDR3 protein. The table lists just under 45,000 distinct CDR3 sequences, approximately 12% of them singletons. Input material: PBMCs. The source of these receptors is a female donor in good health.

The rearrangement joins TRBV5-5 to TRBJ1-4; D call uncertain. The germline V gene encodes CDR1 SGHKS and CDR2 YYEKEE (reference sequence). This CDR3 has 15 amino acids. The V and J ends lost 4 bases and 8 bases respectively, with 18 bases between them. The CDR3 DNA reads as TGTGCCAGCAGCCGCGACGGCACGGCGGGAGAAAAACTGTTTTTT. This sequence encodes CASSRDGTAGEKLFF.

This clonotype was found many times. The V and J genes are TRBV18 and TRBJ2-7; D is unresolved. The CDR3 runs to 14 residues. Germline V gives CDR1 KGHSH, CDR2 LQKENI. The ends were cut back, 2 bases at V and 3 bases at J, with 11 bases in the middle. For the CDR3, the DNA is TGTGCCAGCTCACCATACAGTTCGATCTACGAGCAGTACTTC. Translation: CASSPYSSIYEQYF. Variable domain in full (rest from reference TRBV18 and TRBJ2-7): NAGVMQNPRHLVRRRGQEARLRCSPMKGHSHVYWYRQLPEEGLKFMVYLQKENIIDESGMPKERFSAEFPKEGPSILRIQQVVRGDSAAYFCASSPYSSIYEQYFGPGTRLTVT.

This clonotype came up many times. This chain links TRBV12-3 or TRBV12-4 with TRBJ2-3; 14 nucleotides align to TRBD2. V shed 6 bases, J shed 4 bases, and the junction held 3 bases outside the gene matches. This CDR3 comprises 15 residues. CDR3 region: CASRTSGRAPDTQYF. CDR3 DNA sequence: TGTGCCAGCAGGACTAGCGGGAGGGCCCCAGATACGCAGTATTTT.